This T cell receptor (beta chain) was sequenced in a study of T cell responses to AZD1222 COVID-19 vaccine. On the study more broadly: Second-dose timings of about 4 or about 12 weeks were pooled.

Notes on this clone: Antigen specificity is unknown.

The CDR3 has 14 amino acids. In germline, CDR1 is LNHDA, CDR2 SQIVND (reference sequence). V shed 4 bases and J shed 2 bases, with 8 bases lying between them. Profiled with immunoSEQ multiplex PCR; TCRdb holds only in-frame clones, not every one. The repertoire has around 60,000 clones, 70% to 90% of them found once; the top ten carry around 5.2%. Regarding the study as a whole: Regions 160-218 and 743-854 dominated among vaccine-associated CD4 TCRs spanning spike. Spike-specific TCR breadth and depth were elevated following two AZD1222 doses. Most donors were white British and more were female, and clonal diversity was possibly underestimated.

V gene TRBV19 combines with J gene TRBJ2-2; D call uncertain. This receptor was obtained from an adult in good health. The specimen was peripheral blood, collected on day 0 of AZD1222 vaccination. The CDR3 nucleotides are TGTGCCAGTAGTACCCCCCACAACACCGGGGAGCTGTTTTTT. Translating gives CASSTPHNTGELFF.